These T cell receptor beta chains were read from a single sample in a study of cytomegalovirus exposure and HLA in healthy donors. Assay: immunoSEQ multiplex PCR; the TCRdb copy retains only in-frame clones and omits some. This sample yields some 150,000 clones, of which 65% to 90% are seen a single time; about 6.1% belongs to the top ten. The specimen was PBMCs. Receptor source: a woman aged 50 to 65 in good health and CMV-seropositive. CDR3s include the opening cysteine and the closing phenylalanine or tryptophan. Fields, in order: J gene, V gene, CDR3 length, clone size, D gene, CDR3 protein, CDR3 DNA. The D gene is left open where the match is weak. Only part of the rows carry a size: once, few, many, or a class if the clone is expanded.

TRBJ2-7,TRBV7-9,12,-,-,CASSPGGWEQYF,TGTGCCAGCAGCCCTGGGGGGTGGGAGCAGTACTTC
TRBJ1-5,TRBV6-1,14,-,TRBD1,CASSEGDRVQPQHF,TGTGCCAGCAGTGAGGGGGACAGGGTTCAGCCCCAGCATTTT
TRBJ1-1,TRBV19,15,-,-,CASSPRGGSYSEAFF,TGTGCCAGTAGCCCTCGCGGGGGCTCTTACTCTGAAGCTTTCTTT
TRBJ2-2,TRBV10-3,16,-,TRBD1,CAIPQGTAKNTGELFF,TGTGCCATCCCGCAGGGGACAGCGAAGAACACCGGGGAGCTGTTTTTT
TRBJ2-1,TRBV11-1,15,-,-,CASSLSGGADNEQFF,TGTGCCAGCAGCTTGTCGGGGGGCGCGGACAATGAGCAGTTCTTC
TRBJ1-2,TRBV6-6,14,-,-,CASSYNREGDGYTF,TGTGCCAGCAGTTATAACAGGGAAGGGGATGGCTACACCTTC
TRBJ1-3,TRBV4-3,14,few,-,CASSPDISGNTIYF,TGCGCCAGCAGCCCGGACATCTCTGGAAACACCATATATTTT
TRBJ1-1,TRBV27,13,-,-,CASSLQENTEAFF,TGTGCCAGCAGTTTACAGGAGAACACTGAAGCTTTCTTT
TRBJ1-4,TRBV18,13,-,TRBD1,CASLRGPNEKLFF,TGTGCCAGCCTCAGGGGGCCTAATGAAAAACTGTTTTTT
TRBJ2-7,TRBV4-1,15,-,TRBD1,CASSQAGTGGYEQYF,TGCGCCAGCAGCCAAGCAGGGACAGGGGGATACGAGCAGTACTTC
TRBJ2-3,TRBV2,15,-,TRBD1,CASNRQGGRTDTQYF,TGTGCCAGCAACCGACAGGGGGGAAGGACAGATACGCAGTATTTT
TRBJ2-2,TRBV10-3,14,once,-,CAISGTGNTGELFF,TGTGCCATCAGTGGAACGGGGAACACCGGGGAGCTGTTTTTT
TRBJ2-1,TRBV2,15,once,TRBD1,CASRPRDRGSDEQFF,TGTGCCAGCAGGCCCCGGGACAGGGGATCGGATGAGCAGTTCTTC
TRBJ2-7,TRBV5-4,15,-,-,CASSGQQGISYEQYF,TGTGCCAGCAGCGGACAACAGGGAATCTCCTACGAGCAGTACTTC
TRBJ1-1,TRBV25-1,16,-,TRBD1,CASSEPSRTGDGEAFF,TGTGCCAGCAGTGAACCCTCCCGGACAGGGGATGGGGAAGCTTTCTTT
TRBJ2-7,TRBV7-2,16,-,-,CASSSRRTASYYEQYF,TGTGCCAGCAGCTCAAGAAGGACAGCTTCCTACTACGAGCAGTACTTC
TRBJ2-7,TRBV10-1,15,-,-,CATSRGLQGFYEQYF,TGCGCCACAAGCCGGGGTCTACAGGGATTCTACGAGCAGTACTTC
TRBJ2-5,TRBV7-9,16,-,TRBD2,CSSSFSSGGIQETQYF,TGTTCCAGCAGCTTTTCTAGCGGGGGTATACAAGAGACCCAGTACTTC
TRBJ1-1,TRBV14,17,-,-,CASSPLGRKSLRTEAFF,TGTGCCAGCAGCCCCCTCGGAAGGAAGAGTTTGAGGACTGAAGCTTTCTTT
TRBJ2-1,TRBV7-7,16,few,TRBD2,CASSLGLAGGHNEQFF,TGTGCTAGCAGCTTAGGTCTAGCGGGGGGCCACAATGAGCAGTTCTTC
TRBJ2-7,TRBV30,13,-,TRBD2,CAWSVRGGREQYF,TGTGCCTGGAGTGTACGGGGGGGGAGGGAGCAGTACTTC
TRBJ2-1,TRBV10-2,13,-,TRBD1,CASRDSGTAFPFF,TGCGCCAGCAGGGACTCCGGGACAGCGTTTCCGTTCTTC
TRBJ2-3,TRBV28,14,few,TRBD1,CASRLTGGSDTQYF,TGTGCCAGCAGGTTGACAGGGGGCTCGGATACGCAGTATTTT
TRBJ1-5,TRBV4-2,15,-,TRBD1,CASSQGTGGPSVQHF,TGTGCCAGCAGCCAGGGGACAGGGGGACCGTCTGTCCAGCATTTT
TRBJ1-1,TRBV7-9,12,-,-,CASSLDWTEAFF,TGTGCCAGCAGCTTAGACTGGACTGAAGCTTTCTTT